The 29 T cell receptor beta chains reported below all come from one sample, sequenced in a study of beta chain features in type 1 diabetes (dated by TCRdb to 2017 to 2018). The protocol used for the library was the immunoSEQ multiplex PCR assay. The entire isolated RNA was reverse transcribed using the High Capacity cDNA Reverse Transcription Kit, and thus expressed TCRB transcripts were sequenced. TCRdb limited this immuneACCESS table to in-frame rearrangements with V and J called. A share of clones is missing; checked studies link under half to unresolved V genes, and the rest is unexplained. The sample data list about 180,000 clones, and around an eighth of these were observed just once. 0.62% of the sample is in the top ten clones. The sequencing input was central memory CD4+ T cells from blood. Receptors originate from a woman between 18 and 30 years old in good health.

In its sample, this clone was seen a few times. This sequence joins TRBV7-2 and TRBJ1-2; D is possibly TRBD1 (6 bases). Trimming left V 5 bases short and J 6 bases short, with 13 bases between. CDR3 length: 13 amino acids. Germline lookup yields CDR1 SGHTA and CDR2 FQGNSA. The CDR3 protein is CASSEGHINGYTF. The CDR3 DNA follows: TGTGCCAGCAGCGAGGGACACATTAATGGCTACACCTTC.

The genes are TRBV5-1 and TRBJ2-7; 7 bases match TRBD2. In germline, CDR1 is SGHRS, CDR2 YFSETQ. The CDR3 sequence is 14 residues long. V was pared by 4 bases and J by 5 bases, with 9 bases of the junction left unmatched. The CDR3 loop reads CASSPMTSSDEQYF. For the CDR3, the DNA is TGCGCCAGCAGCCCAATGACTAGCTCAGACGAGCAGTACTTC.

V is TRBV28 and J is TRBJ2-7, with a weak D call TRBD1 (5 bases). This CDR3 is 12 amino acids long. With 7 bases removed from V and 0 bases from J, the gap between germline ends came to 7 bases. The germline gives CDR1 MDHEN, CDR2 SYDVKM. CDR3 amino acids: CASIGASYEQYF. CDR3 sequence (DNA): TGTGCCAGCATAGGGGCCTCCTACGAGCAGTACTTC.

This clone has just a few counts. The chain employs TRBV6-5 and TRBJ1-2, with D tentatively TRBD1 (6 bases). In germline, CDR1 is MNHEY, CDR2 SVGAGI. The CDR3 contains 14 residues. V shed 6 bases and J shed 4 bases, with 15 bases lying between them. The CDR3 reads CASRETGRAYGYTF. As DNA, the CDR3 is TGTGCCAGCAGAGAAACAGGGAGAGCCTATGGCTACACCTTC.

The genes are TRBV19 and TRBJ2-1, with a tentative D call TRBD2 (6 bases). The CDR3 is 11 residues long. V was cut by 4 bases and J by 8 bases, with 6 bases left in between. In germline, CDR1 is LNHDA, CDR2 SQIVND (reference sequence). CDR3 amino acids: CASSRDYEQFF. The CDR3 region has the DNA TGTGCCAGTAGTAGGGACTATGAGCAGTTCTTC.

The V gene is TRBV5-6, the J gene TRBJ2-7, with D possibly TRBD2 on 5 matching bases. The V end lost 4 bases, the J end lost 6 bases, and 14 bases lay between the germline ends. The germline V gene encodes CDR1 SGHDT and CDR2 YYEEEE. This CDR3 has 13 amino acids. The CDR3 region has the DNA TGTGCCAGCAGCCCCGAAGGTCGGGGCGAGCAGTACTTC. It codes for CASSPEGRGEQYF.

This chain uses TRBV5-4 with TRBJ1-2; no firm D call. CDR1 is SGHNT, CDR2 YYREEE, per germline (reference sequence). The CDR3 contains 15 residues. V gave up 3 bases and J gave up 4 bases, with 16 bases separating them. The CDR3 nucleotides are TGTGCCAGCAGCTCCCGTTGGGCGCGTATCTATGGCTACACCTTC. It is translated as CASSSRWARIYGYTF.

In this sample, this clone turned up once. The gene calls are TRBV28 and TRBJ2-7; TRBD2 matches at 8 bases. The CDR3 runs 15 residues. CDR1 MDHEN and CDR2 SYDVKM come from the germline V gene. V lost 5 bases to trimming and J lost 2 bases; unmatched junction nucleotides: 8. The CDR3 nucleotides are TGTGCCAGCAGTGAATTAGCGGGGATACCCTACGAGCAGTACTTC. Its protein product is CASSELAGIPYEQYF.

The CDR3 nucleotides read TGTGCCAGCAGTCGGACAGAACTTAACTACGAGCAGTACTTC. It encodes CASSRTELNYEQYF. The chain links TRBV2 to TRBJ2-7, with D possibly matching TRBD1 (6 bases). V gave up 5 bases and J gave up 3 bases, with 14 bases separating them. The CDR3 is 14 residues long. Germline CDR1 reads SNHLY; CDR2 reads FYNNEI.

This chain connects TRBV2 to TRBJ2-7; 11 positions match TRBD1. Looked up from germline, CDR1 is SNHLY and CDR2 is FYNNEI. Trimming took 5 bases from V and 4 from J; bases not matched to a gene: 4. The CDR3 totals 14 residues. The DNA for the CDR3 is TGTGCCAGCAGTTCCGGGACAGGGGGTTACGAGCAGTACTTC. The encoded protein is CASSSGTGGYEQYF.

The table lists this clone with a few counts. The chain is built from TRBV11-2 and TRBJ2-7, with D possibly being TRBD2 (6 bases). The CDR3 runs to 14 residues. The V gene's germline CDR1 is SGHAT and CDR2 FQNNGV. Trimming cost V 2 bases and J 7 bases, with 15 bases left between them. CDR3 bases: TGTGCCAGCAGCTTATTGCCAGGCCGGGGGGAGCAGTACTTC. It is translated as CASSLLPGRGEQYF.

The V gene is TRBV7-2, the J gene TRBJ1-5, with unresolved D. The V and J ends lost 0 bases and 9 bases respectively, with 9 bases between them. The CDR3 has 13 amino acids. Germline-derived CDR1 and CDR2 are SGHTA and FQGNSA. CDR3 protein: CASSLAGARPQHF. The CDR3 DNA is TGTGCCAGCAGCTTAGCTGGTGCGAGGCCCCAGCATTTT.

This clone was recorded a few times. The V and J genes are TRBV9 and TRBJ2-1, with 8 bases lining up with TRBD2. The CDR3 is 15 amino acids. Germline V gene sequence: CDR1 SGDLS, CDR2 YYNGEE. The V segment lost 5 bases and the J segment 5 bases; nucleotides outside the gene matches: 9. CDR3 in DNA: TGTGCCAGCAGTCCGAGGACGGGGGGGGACAATGAGCAGTTCTTC. Its protein product is CASSPRTGGDNEQFF.

This clone has at least ten counts. The gene calls are TRBV29-1 and TRBJ2-1; 10 positions match TRBD1. Per the germline V gene, CDR1 is SQVTM and CDR2 is ANQGSEA. V lost 6 bases and J lost 7; bases outside the gene matches: 6. The CDR3 consists of 13 residues. CDR3: CSVDGTGVNEQFF. CDR3 nucleotides: TGCAGCGTCGACGGGACAGGGGTAAATGAGCAGTTCTTC.

The chain has TRBV2 and TRBJ2-5; possibly TRBD1 for D (6 bases). Trimming took 5 bases from V and 4 from J, leaving 20 bases between them. Germline CDR1 SNHLY, CDR2 FYNNEI. The CDR3 totals 16 residues. The CDR3 coding sequence is TGTGCCAGCAGTTTAGGAAGCCAGGGGCGACCAGAGACCCAGTACTTC. This encodes CASSLGSQGRPETQYF.

This chain connects TRBV9 to TRBJ2-3; 14 nucleotides match TRBD2. The CDR3 is made up of 16 amino acids. V lost 3 bases and J lost 5; bases outside the gene matches: 5. From germline, CDR1 is SGDLS and CDR2 YYNGEE. CDR3: CASSAGLAGDVDTQYF. The CDR3 DNA is TGTGCCAGCAGCGCGGGACTAGCGGGAGATGTAGATACGCAGTATTTT.

This clone was seen more than once but under ten times. The J gene is TRBJ2-1, the V gene TRBV30, with D possibly being TRBD1 (5 bases). The germline gives CDR1 GTSNPN, CDR2 SVGIG (reference sequence). V dropped 0 bases and J dropped 10 bases, with 16 bases sitting between them. This CDR3 spans 14 amino acids. CDR3 sequence: CAWSVGPPGAEQFF. The CDR3 nucleotides read TGTGCCTGGAGTGTAGGACCCCCTGGGGCCGAGCAGTTCTTC.

The chain is built from TRBV7-9 and TRBJ2-1; 11 nucleotides align to TRBD2. The J segment lost 6 bases and the V segment lost 5 bases, leaving 9 bases of the junction unmatched. Germline V CDR1 and CDR2: SEHNR, FQNEAQ (reference sequence). This CDR3 comprises 16 residues. In nucleotides, the CDR3 is TGTGCCAGCAGCACCTATAGCGGGAGGGGTTCCAATGAGCAGTTCTTC. Translating gives CASSTYSGRGSNEQFF.

The V call is TRBV5-1, the J call TRBJ2-1; 7 nucleotides line up with TRBD1. V was clipped by 6 bases and J by 7 bases; unmatched bases: 13. CDR1 and CDR2 (germline): SGHRS, YFSETQ. The CDR3 has 15 amino acids. Written as DNA, the CDR3 is TGCGCCAGCAACCCGGACAGGATCGATTTAAATGAGCAGTTCTTC. Protein: CASNPDRIDLNEQFF.

This clone has only a few counts. This rearrangement joins TRBV6-1 to TRBJ2-3, with a weak D call TRBD2 (6 bases). The CDR3 contains 14 residues. V lost 6 bases, J lost 1 base, and 11 bases lay in between. Germline CDR1 is MNHNS and CDR2 is SASEGT. The DNA of the CDR3 is TGTGCCAGCAGGGAGGGAGTGGGCACAGATACGCAGTATTTT. This codes for CASREGVGTDTQYF.

The CDR3 protein is CASSKTRHICEQYF. The CDR3 region has the DNA TGTGCCAGCAGCAAAACTAGGCATATTTGTGAGCAGTACTTC. The J gene is TRBJ2-7, the V gene TRBV21-1; no DNA check was done on the table's D call, TRBD2. TRBV21-1 is reported as a pseudogene. This CDR3 region has 14 residues.

The CDR3 DNA follows: TGTGCCAGCAGTTTCCCTAGCGGGAGGGGAGAGACCCAGTACTTC. Residues: CASSFPSGRGETQYF. The chain joins TRBV28 to TRBJ2-5, with TRBD2 identical over 12 bases. V lost 3 bases to trimming and J lost 4 bases; unmatched junction nucleotides: 3. Germline V gene lookup returns CDR1 MDHEN and CDR2 SYDVKM. The CDR3 is 15 residues long.

The table lists this clone with a few counts. This chain links TRBV15 with TRBJ2-7; 8 bases match TRBD1. The V gene end was trimmed by 1 base and the J gene end by 2 bases; junction bases not matched to a gene: 7. CDR3 length equals 16 residues. CDR1 is LNHNV and CDR2 is YYDKDF in the germline V gene (reference sequence). CDR3 nucleotide sequence: TGTGCCACCAGCAGAGGACAGAGGGACAGGACCTACGAGCAGTACTTC. Protein product: CATSRGQRDRTYEQYF.

The rearrangement links TRBV7-2 to TRBJ2-3; a possible D gene is TRBD2 (6 bases). The CDR3 covers 16 residues. Germline V gene data show CDR1 as SGHTA and CDR2 as FQGNSA. V was cut by 5 bases and J by 2 bases, with 17 bases left in between. The CDR3: CASSERLGGFTDTQYF. CDR3 in DNA: TGTGCCAGCAGCGAACGGCTCGGGGGATTCACAGATACGCAGTATTTT.

This clone occurred a few times. This rearrangement joins TRBV5-6 to TRBJ2-5; TRBD1 matches at 9 bases. This CDR3 has 15 residues. Looked up from germline, CDR1 is SGHDT and CDR2 is YYEEEE. The V segment lost 1 base and the J segment 6 bases; nucleotides outside the gene matches: 7. This chain's CDR3 is CASSLTGGAIQTQYF. For the CDR3, the DNA is TGTGCCAGCAGCTTGACAGGGGGCGCGATCCAGACCCAGTACTTC.

This clone was counted only a few times. V and J are TRBV15 and TRBJ2-7, with 7 positions matching TRBD2. The CDR3 has 15 residues. Germline CDR1 reads LNHNV; CDR2 reads YYDKDF (reference sequence). J gave up 3 bases and V 0 bases, and 5 bases lay outside the gene matches. CDR3 amino acids: CATSRDLAGVYEQYF. As DNA, the CDR3 is TGTGCCACCAGCAGAGATTTGGCGGGAGTCTACGAGCAGTACTTC.

The chain combines TRBV7-4 with TRBJ2-7, with 7 bases that match TRBD2. V dropped 5 bases and J dropped 0; count of bases not matched to a gene: 19. Germline V gene data show CDR1 as SGHVT and CDR2 as SQSDAQ. This CDR3 region has 19 residues. CDR3 coding DNA: TGTGCCAGCAGCGAAACGCGAACCGTACCGGGAGGTAGCTCCTACGAGCAGTACTTC. Protein sequence: CASSETRTVPGGSSYEQYF.

V usage is TRBV6-6 and J usage is TRBJ2-1, with 9 bases identical to TRBD2. Germline CDR1 is MNHNY and CDR2 is SVGAGI (reference sequence). V was pared by 2 bases and J by 9 bases, with 8 bases of the junction left unmatched. The length of the CDR3 is 15 residues. CDR3 region: CASSYGTSQGSEQFF. DNA for the CDR3: TGTGCCAGCAGTTACGGGACTAGCCAAGGGTCTGAGCAGTTCTTC.

J is TRBJ2-6 and V is TRBV7-9; the match to TRBD2 covers 8 bases. Per germline, CDR1 SEHNR and CDR2 FQNEAQ (reference sequence). After removal of 6 bases from V and 3 bases from J, the junction contained 10 bases not matched to a gene. The CDR3 contains 17 residues. Written as DNA, the CDR3 is TGTGCCAGCAGTTCCAGAGGAGCGGGAGTTGGGGCCAACGTCCTGACTTTC. The encoded protein is CASSSRGAGVGANVLTF.